These 20 T cell receptor beta chains were all obtained from the same sample, sequenced in a study of beta chain features in type 1 diabetes. Reverse transcription of all isolated RNA meant that expressed TCRB transcripts were sequenced. The data were produced by immunoSEQ multiplex PCR, yet TCRdb's version contains in-frame clones alone and is incomplete. The sample yields roughly 400,000 clones, about 15% seen once. The sample comprised naive CD4+ T cells from blood. All receptors come from a man aged 25 to 40 in good health.

This clone was counted between two and nine times. The chain combines TRBV6-6 with TRBJ2-1; a possible D gene is TRBD1 (5 bases). The germline V gene has CDR1 MNHNY and CDR2 SVGAGI (reference sequence). This CDR3 spans 15 amino acids. V dropped 6 bases and J dropped 1 base, with 13 bases sitting between them. CDR3 loop: CASSLRQPSYNEQFF. The CDR3 DNA is TGTGCCAGCAGCCTACGACAGCCTTCCTACAATGAGCAGTTCTTC.

This clone came up a few times. The chain carries TRBV29-1 and TRBJ1-1; D is unclear. Per germline, CDR1 SQVTM and CDR2 ANQGSEA. The CDR3 consists of 12 residues. Trimming took 7 bases from V and 1 from J, leaving 10 bases between them. This CDR3 is CSASRANTEAFF. The CDR3 DNA follows: TGCAGCGCAAGCCGGGCGAACACTGAAGCTTTCTTT.

This clone has more than one count but fewer than ten. This rearrangement joins TRBV30 to TRBJ2-3; 8 nucleotides align to TRBD2. This CDR3 is built from 15 residues. J was trimmed by 6 bases and V by 8 bases; bases with no gene match: 16. Germline V CDR1 and CDR2: GTSNPN, SVGIG (reference sequence). The CDR3: CATAGIAGFSDTQYF. CDR3 bases: TGTGCCACTGCGGGCATAGCGGGATTTTCGGATACGCAGTATTTT.

There are a few counts of this clone. The chain combines TRBV7-9 with TRBJ2-6; D possibly corresponds to TRBD1 (5 bases). CDR3 length: 19 amino acids. The V gene's germline CDR1 is SEHNR and CDR2 FQNEAQ (reference sequence). The V end lost 2 bases, the J end lost 2 bases, and 19 bases lay between the germline ends. The CDR3 DNA is TGTGCCAGCAGCTTATCGTTTGCCAGGGTCATCACTGGGGCCAACGTCCTGACTTTC. Encoded protein: CASSLSFARVITGANVLTF.

This chain links TRBV4-3 with TRBJ1-4; 7 bases agree with TRBD1. After removal of 2 bases from V and 1 base from J, the junction contained 7 bases not matched to a gene. Germline V lookup: CDR1 LGHNA, CDR2 YSLEER. This CDR3 region has 17 residues. The CDR3 sequence is CASSQPWDRGTNEKLFF. In DNA, the CDR3 is TGCGCCAGCAGCCAACCTTGGGACAGAGGAACTAATGAAAAACTGTTTTTT.

This clone showed up just a few times. The chain recombines TRBV5-1 with TRBJ2-5; 8 bases match TRBD2. This CDR3 region has 16 residues. Germline V CDR1 and CDR2: SGHRS, YFSETQ. J lost 6 bases, V lost 4 bases, and 14 bases had no gene match. In DNA form, the CDR3 reads TGCGCCAGCAGCGCGACTAGCGAACCCTCGGGGAAGACCCAGTACTTC. Encoded protein: CASSATSEPSGKTQYF.

This clone was counted only a few times. This chain joins TRBV4-3 and TRBJ2-5; no clear D gene. V gave up 4 bases and J gave up 0 bases, with 9 bases separating them. CDR3 size: 14 residues. From germline, CDR1 is LGHNA and CDR2 YSLEER. In DNA, the CDR3 is TGCGCCAGCAGCCGGGTGGCCGACCAAGAGACCCAGTACTTC. Its protein product is CASSRVADQETQYF.

This clone was counted a few times. J is TRBJ2-7 and V is TRBV18, with 7 bases fitting TRBD1. V trimming: 5 bases; J trimming: 3 bases; junction bases outside the gene matches: 7. Per the germline V gene, CDR1 is KGHSH and CDR2 is LQKENI. The CDR3 consists of 14 residues. The CDR3 spells CASSLTGQIYEQYV. As DNA, the CDR3 is TGTGCCAGCTCATTGACAGGGCAGATCTACGAGCAGTACGTC.

This clone has a handful of counts. The chain joins TRBV30 to TRBJ2-7; D call uncertain. The CDR3 totals 12 residues. Germline-derived CDR1 and CDR2 are GTSNPN and SVGIG (reference sequence). V was clipped by 2 bases and J by 3 bases, with 8 bases between them. For the CDR3, the DNA is TGTGCCTGGAGTATGACTGGCTACGAGCAGTACGTC. Protein: CAWSMTGYEQYV.

This clone was picked up a small number of times. The V call is TRBV30, the J call TRBJ2-3, with TRBD1 identical over 7 bases. V dropped 3 bases and J dropped 3; count of bases not matched to a gene: 9. The CDR3 is 15 residues long. CDR1 GTSNPN and CDR2 SVGIG come from the germline V gene (reference sequence). As DNA, the CDR3 is TGTGCCTGGAGCACATTAAGGGGGCTGACAGATACGCAGTATTTT. Its translation is CAWSTLRGLTDTQYF.

In its sample, this clone was seen a few times. The chain has TRBV29-1 and TRBJ2-3; possible D gene TRBD2, 5 bases. The CDR3 covers 13 residues. The germline V gene encodes CDR1 SQVTM and CDR2 ANQGSEA. V lost 4 bases and J 4 bases, leaving 12 bases between the germline ends. CDR3 sequence: CSVASKRSDTQYF. The CDR3 coding sequence is TGCAGCGTTGCCTCTAAGCGGTCAGATACGCAGTATTTT.

CDR3 sequence (DNA): TGTGCCAGCTCACCACTGTCCGGGACAGGGAACTATGGCTACACCTTC. It yields the protein CASSPLSGTGNYGYTF. The chain employs TRBV18 and TRBJ1-2; 9 bases are shared with TRBD1. The trim removed 1 base at V and 2 bases at J, leaving 5 bases unmatched. The length of the CDR3 is 16 residues. Germline loops: CDR1 KGHSH, CDR2 LQKENI.

This clone was detected a few times. V usage is TRBV19 and J usage is TRBJ2-4; 7 nucleotides agree with TRBD1. The ends lost 5 bases at V and 2 bases at J; junction bases unmatched: 6. This CDR3 spans 15 amino acids. Germline V gene data show CDR1 as LNHDA and CDR2 as SQIVND (reference sequence). The CDR3 sequence is CASSPGQTTKNIQYF. The CDR3, as DNA: TGTGCCAGTAGTCCGGGACAGACGACCAAAAACATTCAGTACTTC.

The V and J genes are TRBV4-2 and TRBJ2-1; D unclear. V lost 1 base to trimming and J lost 0 bases, with 10 bases between them. CDR1 is LGHNA, CDR2 YNFKEQ, per germline. This CDR3 spans 16 amino acids. The CDR3, as DNA: TGTGCCAGCAGCCAAGTGGGTGGGATCTCCTACAATGAGCAGTTCTTC. It encodes CASSQVGGISYNEQFF.

There are a few counts of this clone. The chain recombines TRBV10-3 with TRBJ2-7; D is unclear. CDR3 size: 14 residues. V lost 8 bases to trimming and J lost 0 bases, with 14 bases between them. From germline, CDR1 is ENHRY and CDR2 SYGVKD. CDR3 DNA sequence: TGTGCCATCGGCTGGGGAAACCACTCCTACGAGCAGTACTTC. Its protein is CAIGWGNHSYEQYF.

This clone occurred once. The chain has TRBV7-9 and TRBJ2-2, with D perhaps TRBD2 (6 bases). The CDR3 consists of 15 residues. The V gene's germline CDR1 is SEHNR and CDR2 FQNEAQ (reference sequence). The V gene lost 5 bases and the J gene lost 1 base, with 11 bases spanning the gap. The CDR3 reads CASSLGTQNTGELFF. In DNA form, the CDR3 reads TGTGCCAGCAGCCTCGGGACTCAGAACACCGGGGAGCTGTTTTTT.

This clone turned up a few times. This chain links TRBV7-9 with TRBJ2-7, with 8 bases fitting TRBD2. Germline V gene data show CDR1 as SEHNR and CDR2 as FQNEAQ (reference sequence). This CDR3 has 16 residues. J lost 3 bases, V lost 5 bases, and 12 bases had no gene match. The CDR3 nucleotides read TGTGCCAGCAGCCTGGGCCTCGGGACTAGGGTCTACGAGCAGTACGTC. Protein product: CASSLGLGTRVYEQYV.

This clone was seen a handful of times. Distinct nucleotide sequences in the sample also encode this CDR3. The V and J genes are TRBV18 and TRBJ2-3; no clear D. V lost 3 bases and J 1 base, leaving 5 bases between the germline ends. Germline V CDR1 and CDR2: KGHSH, LQKENI. This CDR3 has 13 amino acids. The CDR3 here is CASSPGGTDTQYF. CDR3 in DNA: TGTGCCAGCTCACCGGGCGGCACAGATACGCAGTATTTT.

Only a few counts were recorded for this clone. The chain has TRBV29-1 and TRBJ1-1; D not certain. The CDR3 spans 13 residues. Germline assignment: CDR1 SQVTM and CDR2 ANQGSEA. Trimming took off 5 bases at V and 1 base at J, with 11 bases between the two ends. In nucleotides, the CDR3 is TGCAGCGTTTTTCCGTTGGCGAACACTGAAGCTTTCTTT. Amino acids: CSVFPLANTEAFF.

The chain couples TRBV27 to TRBJ2-7, with 10 bases lining up with TRBD1. V was pared by 2 bases and J by 2 bases, with 3 bases of the junction left unmatched. The CDR3 extends over 15 amino acids. In germline, CDR1 is MNHEY, CDR2 SMNVEV (reference sequence). CDR3 nucleotides: TGTGCCAGCAGTTTAGGGGACAGGGGCCCCTACGAGCAGTACTTC. As protein: CASSLGDRGPYEQYF.